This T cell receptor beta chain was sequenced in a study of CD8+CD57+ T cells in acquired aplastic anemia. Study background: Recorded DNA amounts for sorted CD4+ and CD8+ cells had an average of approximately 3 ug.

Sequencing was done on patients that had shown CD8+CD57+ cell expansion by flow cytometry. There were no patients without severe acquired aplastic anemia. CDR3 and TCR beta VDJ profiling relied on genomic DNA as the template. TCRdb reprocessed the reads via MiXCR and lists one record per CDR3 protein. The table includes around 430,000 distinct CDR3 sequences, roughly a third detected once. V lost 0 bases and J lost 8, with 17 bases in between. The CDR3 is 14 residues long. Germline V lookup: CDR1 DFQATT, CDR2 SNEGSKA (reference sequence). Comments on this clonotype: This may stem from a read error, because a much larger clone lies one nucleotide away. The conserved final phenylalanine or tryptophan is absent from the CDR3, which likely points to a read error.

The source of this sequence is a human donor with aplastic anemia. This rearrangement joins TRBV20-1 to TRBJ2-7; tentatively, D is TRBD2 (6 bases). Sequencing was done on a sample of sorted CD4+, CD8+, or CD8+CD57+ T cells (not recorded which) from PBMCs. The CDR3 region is CSARDGGSGIQQYS. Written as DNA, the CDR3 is TGCAGTGCTAGAGATGGGGGGAGTGGTATACAGCAGTACTCC.